Shown below are 17 T cell receptor beta chains from a single sample sequenced in a study of blood T cell repertoires in COVID-19. The protocol was immunoSEQ multiplex PCR, while the TCRdb copy is restricted to in-frame clones and leaves out a portion. Here the sample spans fewer than 200,000 clones, around 83% being singletons. Sequencing was performed on peripheral blood. These receptors came from a woman in her sixties or seventies who had recovered from COVID-19.

This CDR3 reads CASNPGTGSSYEQYF. CDR3 coding DNA: TGCGCCAGCAACCCCGGGACAGGGAGCTCCTACGAGCAGTACTTC. This chain links TRBV5-1 with TRBJ2-7; 9 bases line up with TRBD1. The J segment lost 0 bases and the V segment lost 6 bases, leaving 7 bases of the junction unmatched. The germline CDR1 and CDR2 sequences are SGHRS and YFSETQ. This CDR3 has 15 residues.

CDR3 region: CASSYRRGSGNTIYF. In DNA, the CDR3 is TGTGCCAGCAGTTACAGAAGGGGGTCTGGAAACACCATATATTTT. The chain is built from TRBV6-2 or TRBV6-3 and TRBJ1-3, with TRBD1 as a possible D gene (6 bases). V was cut by 2 bases and J by 1 base, with 9 bases left in between. CDR1 is MNHEY and CDR2 is SVGEGT in the germline V gene. The CDR3 spans 15 residues.

CDR3 region: CASREQGPKPQHF. In nucleotides, the CDR3 is TGTGCCAGTAGGGAACAGGGGCCTAAGCCCCAGCATTTT. The rearrangement links TRBV19 to TRBJ1-5, with 7 bases aligning to TRBD1. V dropped 6 bases and J dropped 8; count of bases not matched to a gene: 7. This CDR3 comprises 13 residues. CDR1 and CDR2 (germline): LNHDA, SQIVND (reference sequence).

A note on this clone: This specimen includes other DNA sequences encoding the same CDR3. The rearrangement uses TRBV2 and TRBJ2-7, with 7 nucleotides matching TRBD1. The germline CDR1 and CDR2 sequences are SNHLY and FYNNEI. J gave up 4 bases and V 6 bases, and 3 bases lay outside the gene matches. The CDR3 covers 12 residues. The CDR3 reads CASSPQGYEQYF. For the CDR3, the DNA is TGTGCCAGCAGCCCACAGGGGTACGAGCAGTACTTC.

The V and J genes are TRBV29-1 and TRBJ1-4; D might be TRBD1 (5 bases). Germline values: CDR1 SQVTM, CDR2 ANQGSEA. The V and J ends lost 7 bases and 8 bases respectively, with 14 bases between them. CDR3 length: 12 residues. The DNA for the CDR3 is TGCAGCGCCCGGTGGGGGGAGGAAAAACTGTTTTTT. Encoded protein: CSARWGEEKLFF.

This sequence joins TRBV19 and TRBJ2-3; D uncertain. This CDR3 has 16 residues. CDR1 and CDR2 (germline): LNHDA, SQIVND (reference sequence). The V gene lost 3 bases and the J gene lost 6 bases, with 19 bases spanning the gap. The CDR3, as DNA: TGTGCCAGTAGTATGGATCCGCGCCGCGGCTCGGATACGCAGTATTTT. It yields the protein CASSMDPRRGSDTQYF.

Note on this clone: Additional DNA sequences in this sample encode the identical CDR3. The chain links TRBV7-8 to TRBJ1-2; 12 bases match TRBD1. J lost 4 bases, V lost 5 bases, and 5 bases had no gene match. Germline CDR1 SGHVS, CDR2 FQNEAQ. The CDR3 sequence is 15 residues long. The CDR3 sequence: CASSPGTGGGYGYTF. The DNA of the CDR3 is TGTGCCAGCAGCCCCGGGACAGGGGGCGGCTATGGCTACACCTTC.

The CDR3: CAWSEQGTHGYTF. CDR3 coding DNA: TGTGCCTGGAGCGAACAGGGGACGCATGGCTACACCTTC. This chain uses TRBV30 with TRBJ1-2; TRBD1 aligns across 7 bases. In germline, CDR1 is GTSNPN, CDR2 SVGIG (reference sequence). The CDR3 is 13 amino acids. V shed 3 bases, J shed 6 bases, and the junction held 7 bases outside the gene matches.

The rearrangement uses TRBV28 and TRBJ1-1; perhaps TRBD1 as D (5 bases). CDR1 is MDHEN and CDR2 is SYDVKM in the germline V gene. This CDR3 is 11 amino acids long. V lost 3 bases and J lost 11, with 10 bases in between. The chain's CDR3 is CASSLGQAAFF. The CDR3 DNA reads TGTGCCAGCAGTTTGGGGCAGGCGGCTTTCTTT.

The chain employs TRBV23-1 and TRBJ1-1, with TRBD1 identical over 12 bases. TRBV23-1 is flagged as an ORF with uncertain function. CDR3 length: 17 amino acids. Unmatched junction bases numbered 7, after V lost 0 bases and J lost 5 bases. The CDR3 here is CASSQSWDRGLGTEAFF. In DNA, the CDR3 is TGCGCCAGCAGTCAATCGTGGGACAGGGGGCTCGGAACTGAAGCTTTCTTT.

The J gene is TRBJ1-4, the V gene TRBV2; D might be TRBD1 (5 bases). The length of the CDR3 is 15 residues. The germline V gene encodes CDR1 SNHLY and CDR2 FYNNEI. V was clipped by 8 bases and J by 7 bases, with 20 bases between them. The CDR3 nucleotides are TGTGCCAGCCACCGGGTATTTTCGGGGGGTGAAAAACTGTTTTTT. Protein sequence: CASHRVFSGGEKLFF.

The chain recombines TRBV6-5 with TRBJ1-2, with 7 bases identical to TRBD1. The CDR3 runs 16 residues. Germline trimming cut 2 bases from V and 7 bases from J; bases unmatched to any gene: 13. Germline V CDR1 and CDR2: MNHEY, SVGAGI. In DNA, the CDR3 is TGTGCCAGCAGTTACACGGACAGGAGGAGGTCGGGTGGCTACACCTTC. The encoded protein is CASSYTDRRRSGGYTF.

This clone was seen once. The chain couples TRBV4-2 to TRBJ2-3; tentative D call: TRBD2 (5 bases). In germline, CDR1 is LGHNA, CDR2 YNFKEQ. Trimming removed 5 bases at V and 0 bases at J, with 9 bases between. The CDR3 runs to 14 residues. The CDR3 nucleotides are TGTGCCAGCAGCACGCGGACTAGCACAGATACGCAGTATTTT. It encodes CASSTRTSTDTQYF.

The rearrangement joins TRBV3-1 (or the pseudogene TRBV3-2) to TRBJ1-1; D may be TRBD1 (6 bases). Trimming removed 4 bases at V and 10 bases at J, with 16 bases between. The CDR3 runs to 13 residues. Germline V CDR1 and CDR2: LGHDT, YNNKEL (reference sequence). The CDR3 DNA follows: TGTGCCAGCAGCCCCTCCGTCGGCAGGGGAGCTTTCTTT. Its translation: CASSPSVGRGAFF.

The J gene is TRBJ2-7, the V gene TRBV28; TRBD1 matches at 9 bases. Germline V gene sequence: CDR1 MDHEN, CDR2 SYDVKM. The trim removed 1 base at V and 6 bases at J, leaving 7 bases unmatched. The CDR3 has 15 amino acids. CDR3 in DNA: TGTGCCAGCAGTTTATCCGGACAGGGGTGGGGCGAGCAGTACTTC. This codes for CASSLSGQGWGEQYF.

The CDR3 region is CASRGGPSGGQETQYF. The CDR3 DNA reads as TGTGCCAGCAGGGGTGGGCCTAGCGGGGGGCAAGAGACCCAGTACTTC. This chain joins TRBV6-6 and TRBJ2-5; the match to TRBD2 covers 11 bases. The CDR3 consists of 16 residues. Trimming took 6 bases from V and 2 from J; bases not matched to a gene: 8. Germline V gives CDR1 MNHNY, CDR2 SVGAGI (reference sequence).

This clone was seen once. This rearrangement joins TRBV14 to TRBJ2-7; 9 bases fit TRBD1. The V and J ends lost 2 bases and 6 bases, in that order; junction bases with no gene match: 5. The CDR3 has 14 residues. The germline V gene has CDR1 SGHDN and CDR2 FVKESK. CDR3 in DNA: TGTGCCAGCAGCCAATACGGGACAGGGTTCGAGCAGTACTTC. It encodes CASSQYGTGFEQYF.